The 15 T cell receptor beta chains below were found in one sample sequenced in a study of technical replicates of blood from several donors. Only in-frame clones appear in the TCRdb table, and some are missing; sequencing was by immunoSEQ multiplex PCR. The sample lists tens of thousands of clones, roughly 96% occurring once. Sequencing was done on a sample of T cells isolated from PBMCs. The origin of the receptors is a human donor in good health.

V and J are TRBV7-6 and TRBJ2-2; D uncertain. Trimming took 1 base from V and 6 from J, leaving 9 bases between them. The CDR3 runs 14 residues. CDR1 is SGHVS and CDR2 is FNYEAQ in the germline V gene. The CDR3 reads CASSLDSLAGELFF. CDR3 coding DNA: TGTGCCAGCAGCTTAGATTCGTTAGCCGGGGAGCTGTTTTTT.

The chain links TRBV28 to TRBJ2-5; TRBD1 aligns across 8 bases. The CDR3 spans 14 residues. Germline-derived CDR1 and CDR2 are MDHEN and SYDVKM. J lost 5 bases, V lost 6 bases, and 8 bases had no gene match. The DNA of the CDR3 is TGTGCCAGCAGCCCCAGCCGACAGGGGGAGACCCAGTACTTC. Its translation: CASSPSRQGETQYF.

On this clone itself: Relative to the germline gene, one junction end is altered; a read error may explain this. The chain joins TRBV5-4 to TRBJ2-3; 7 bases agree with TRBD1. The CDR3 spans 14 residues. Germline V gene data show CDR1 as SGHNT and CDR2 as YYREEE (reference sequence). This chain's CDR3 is CANSPDRVSDTQYF. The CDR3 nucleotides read TGTGCCAACAGCCCAGACAGGGTTTCAGATACGCAGTATTTT.

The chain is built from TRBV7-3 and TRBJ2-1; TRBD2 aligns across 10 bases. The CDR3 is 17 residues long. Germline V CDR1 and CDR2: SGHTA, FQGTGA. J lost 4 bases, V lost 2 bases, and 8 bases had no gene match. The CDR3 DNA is TGTGCCAGCAGCTTATACTCTACTAGCGGGGATTACAATGAGCAGTTCTTC. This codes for CASSLYSTSGDYNEQFF.

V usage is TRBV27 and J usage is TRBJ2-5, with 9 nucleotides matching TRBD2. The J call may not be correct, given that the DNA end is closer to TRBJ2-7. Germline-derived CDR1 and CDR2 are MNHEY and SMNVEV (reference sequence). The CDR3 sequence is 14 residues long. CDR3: CASSPSTSGYEQYF. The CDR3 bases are TGTGCCAGCAGTCCTTCGACTAGCGGATACGAGCAGTACTTC.

The CDR3 is CASSPDRQGHFPGANVLTF. CDR3 nucleotide sequence: TGTGCCAGCAGCCCGGACAGACAGGGACATTTTCCTGGGGCCAACGTCCTGACTTTC. This chain connects TRBV7-8 to TRBJ2-6; 7 bases are a match to TRBD1. The V segment lost 5 bases and the J segment 2 bases; nucleotides outside the gene matches: 15. CDR1 is SGHVS, CDR2 FQNEAQ, per germline. The CDR3 has 19 amino acids.

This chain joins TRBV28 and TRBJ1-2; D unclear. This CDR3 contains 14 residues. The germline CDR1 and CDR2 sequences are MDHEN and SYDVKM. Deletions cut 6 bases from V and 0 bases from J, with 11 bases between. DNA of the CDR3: TGTGCCAGCAGAATCGGGGAGACTAACTATGGCTACACCTTC. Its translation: CASRIGETNYGYTF.

The CDR3 sequence is CASSELGANYGYTF. The CDR3 region has the DNA TGTGCCAGCAGTGAACTTGGGGCCAACTATGGCTACACCTTC. The chain employs TRBV25-1 and TRBJ1-2; tentative D call: TRBD1 (5 bases). From germline, CDR1 is MGHDK and CDR2 SYGVNS. The CDR3 contains 14 residues. V was trimmed by 2 bases and J by 2 bases, leaving 9 bases between them.

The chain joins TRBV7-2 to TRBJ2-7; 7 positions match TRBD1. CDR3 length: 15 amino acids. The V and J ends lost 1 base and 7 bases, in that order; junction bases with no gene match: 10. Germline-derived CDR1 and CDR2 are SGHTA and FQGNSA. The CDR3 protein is CASSLVGQGVREQYF. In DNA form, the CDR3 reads TGTGCCAGCAGCTTAGTGGGGCAGGGGGTGCGAGAGCAGTACTTC.

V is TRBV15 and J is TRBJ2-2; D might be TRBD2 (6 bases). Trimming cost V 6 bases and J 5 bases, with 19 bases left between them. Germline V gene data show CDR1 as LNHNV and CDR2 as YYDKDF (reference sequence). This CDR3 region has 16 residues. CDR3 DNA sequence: TGTGCCACCAGTTTAATGGGCGGCCGGGGGACCGGGGAGCTGTTTTTT. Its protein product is CATSLMGGRGTGELFF. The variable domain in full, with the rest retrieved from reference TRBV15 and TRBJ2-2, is DAMVIQNPRYQVTQFGKPVTLSCSQTLNHNVMYWYQQKSSQAPKLLFHYYDKDFNNEADTPDNFQSRRPNTSFCFLDIRSPGLGDTAMYLCATSLMGGRGTGELFFGEGSRLTVL.

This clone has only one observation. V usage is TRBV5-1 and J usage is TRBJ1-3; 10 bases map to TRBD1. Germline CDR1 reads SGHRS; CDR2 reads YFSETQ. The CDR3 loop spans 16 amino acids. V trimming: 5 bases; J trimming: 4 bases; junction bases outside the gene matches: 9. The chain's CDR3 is CASRGGDRGPGNTIYF. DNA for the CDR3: TGCGCCAGCAGGGGGGGAGACAGGGGGCCAGGAAACACCATATATTTT. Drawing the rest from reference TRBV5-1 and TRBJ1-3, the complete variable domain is KAGVTQTPRYLIKTRGQQVTLSCSPISGHRSVSWYQQTPGQGLQFLFEYFSETQRNKGNFPGRFSGRQFSNSRSEMNVSTLELGDSALYLCASRGGDRGPGNTIYFGEGSWLTVV.

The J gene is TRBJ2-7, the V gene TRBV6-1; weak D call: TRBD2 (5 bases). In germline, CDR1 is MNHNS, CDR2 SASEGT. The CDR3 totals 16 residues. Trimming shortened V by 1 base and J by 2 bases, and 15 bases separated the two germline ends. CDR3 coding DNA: TGTGCCAGCAGTGAAGGTAGCGCAGGCCGACCCTACGAGCAGTACTTC. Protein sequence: CASSEGSAGRPYEQYF.

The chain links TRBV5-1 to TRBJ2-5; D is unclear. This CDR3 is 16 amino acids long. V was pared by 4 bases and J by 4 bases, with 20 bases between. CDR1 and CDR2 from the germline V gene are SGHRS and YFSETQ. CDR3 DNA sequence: TGCGCCAGCAGCCTCCACTCTCAAGTGCGCGTAGAGACCCAGTACTTC. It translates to CASSLHSQVRVETQYF.

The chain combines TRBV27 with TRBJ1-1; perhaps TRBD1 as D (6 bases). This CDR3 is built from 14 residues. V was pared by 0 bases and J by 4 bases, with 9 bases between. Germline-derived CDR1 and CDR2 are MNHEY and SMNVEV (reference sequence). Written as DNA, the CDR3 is TGTGCCAGCAGTTTATCCAGGGGCACCACTGAAGCTTTCTTT. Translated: CASSLSRGTTEAFF.

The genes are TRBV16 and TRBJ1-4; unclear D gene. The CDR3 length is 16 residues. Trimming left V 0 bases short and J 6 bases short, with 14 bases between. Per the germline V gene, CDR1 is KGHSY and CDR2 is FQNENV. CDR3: CASSQSGSGLDEKLFF. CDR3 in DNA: TGTGCCAGCAGCCAATCGGGCTCGGGGTTGGATGAAAAACTGTTTTTT.